This section outlines one TCR beta chain sequence together with its context. This specimen comes from a study of shared clonotypes between healthy human individuals. The table came from immunoSEQ multiplex PCR; TCRdb's copy has only in-frame clones and leaves some out. The sample has about 1 million clones, around 74% seen once; the top ten hold 1.2% to 1.5%. V gave up 0 bases and J gave up 4 bases, with 11 bases separating them. The CDR3 spans 14 residues. The germline CDR1 and CDR2 sequences are SGHRS and YFSETQ. This TCR was sampled from a man aged 18 to 29 in good health. The rearrangement links TRBV5-1 to TRBJ2-7; perhaps D is TRBD1 or TRBD2 (5 bases each). Sequenced input: memory CD4+ T cells sorted from blood. Subset described: CD45RA-negative fraction. CDR3 amino acids: CASSLEWGSYEQYF. CDR3 coding DNA: TGCGCCAGCAGCTTGGAATGGGGGTCGTACGAGCAGTACTTC.